These T cell receptor beta chains were read from a single sample in a study of blood T cell repertoires in COVID-19. Libraries were prepared by immunoSEQ multiplex PCR; TCRdb keeps only in-frame clonotypes and omits some of them. Among about 330,000 clones listed, roughly 90% were seen once. Sequenced material: PBMCs or T cells enriched from blood (not recorded which). The source of these receptors is a woman in her 30s who had recovered from COVID-19. The CDR3 runs from the conserved cysteine through the conserved F or W. The D gene is left open where the match is weak. A row's size may be missing; if present it is once, few, many or a size class.

D gene,J gene,clone size,V gene,CDR3 protein,CDR3 DNA
.,TRBJ1-1,.,TRBV11-3,CASSFGEGTEAFF,TGTGCCAGCAGCTTCGGGGAGGGCACTGAAGCTTTCTTT
.,TRBJ1-2,.,TRBV2,CASSDPTENYGYTF,TGTGCCAGCAGTGACCCGACAGAGAACTATGGCTACACCTTC
TRBD1,TRBJ1-1,.,TRBV28,CASSSYRGQSEAFF,TGTGCCAGCAGTTCTTACAGGGGGCAGTCTGAAGCTTTCTTT
.,TRBJ1-5,.,TRBV5-1,CASSSGLGNQPQHF,TGCGCCAGCAGCTCAGGGTTGGGCAATCAGCCCCAGCATTTT
TRBD1,TRBJ2-7,few,TRBV27,CASSLKYRGLQEQYF,TGTGCCAGCAGTCTTAAGTACAGGGGGCTTCAAGAGCAGTACTTC
.,TRBJ1-5,few,TRBV10-3,CAISDRNNQPQHF,TGTGCCATCAGTGACAGGAACAATCAGCCCCAGCATTTT
.,TRBJ1-1,.,TRBV19,CASSISPGEFRLNTEAFF,TGTGCCAGTAGTATATCCCCAGGGGAGTTTCGATTGAACACTGAAGCTTTCTTT
TRBD2,TRBJ2-7,once,TRBV4-3,CASSQEARGGSYEQYF,TGCGCCAGCAGCCAAGAGGCCCGGGGGGGCTCCTACGAGCAGTACTTC
TRBD1,TRBJ2-2,once,TRBV27,CASTTGTGAYSRELFF,TGTGCCAGCACCACCGGGACAGGGGCCTATAGCCGGGAGCTGTTTTTT
.,TRBJ2-1,once,TRBV5-6,CASSSGTSAEQFF,TGTGCCAGCAGTTCCGGGACTTCGGCTGAGCAGTTCTTC
TRBD2,TRBJ2-3,.,TRBV24-1,CATSDAGGPASSTDTQYF,TGTGCCACCAGTGATGCGGGGGGGCCTGCCTCTAGCACAGATACGCAGTATTTT
.,TRBJ2-2,.,TRBV6-5,CASSSTGSSNTGELFF,TGTGCCAGCAGTTCAACAGGGTCCTCGAACACCGGGGAGCTGTTTTTT
TRBD2,TRBJ2-5,.,TRBV2,CASSPSAGGTETQYF,TGTGCCAGCAGCCCCAGTGCGGGGGGCACAGAGACCCAGTACTTC
.,TRBJ1-5,.,TRBV7-2,CASSLRLGGYSNQPQHF,TGTGCCAGCAGCTTAAGGCTCGGGGGATATAGCAATCAGCCCCAGCATTTT
.,TRBJ2-7,once,TRBV27,CASSRGTYEDHEQYF,TGTGCCAGCAGTCGTGGGACATATGAGGACCACGAGCAGTACTTC
TRBD2,TRBJ2-7,.,TRBV28,CASSLLAGATYEQYF,TGTGCCAGCAGTCTACTAGCGGGCGCAACCTACGAGCAGTACTTC
TRBD1,TRBJ2-7,.,TRBV27,CASSLAAGTGSYEQYF,TGTGCCAGCAGTCTCGCCGCCGGGACAGGGTCCTACGAGCAGTACTTC
.,TRBJ1-2,.,TRBV5-4,CASSPAGDYGYTF,TGTGCCAGCAGTCCCGCCGGGGACTATGGCTACACCTTC
TRBD1,TRBJ2-2,.,TRBV5-4,CASSFAGTGDTGELFF,TGTGCCAGCAGCTTTGCCGGGACAGGGGACACCGGGGAGCTGTTTTTT
.,TRBJ1-5,once,TRBV2,CASKAAVSNQPQHF,TGTGCCAGCAAGGCGGCCGTTAGCAATCAGCCCCAGCATTTT
TRBD1,TRBJ1-1,few,TRBV24-1,CATSDSKTGYTEAFF,TGTGCCACCAGTGACTCCAAGACAGGGTACACTGAAGCTTTCTTT
.,TRBJ1-1,.,TRBV7-2,CASSLARDFTEAFF,TGTGCCAGCAGCTTAGCGCGGGACTTCACTGAAGCTTTCTTT
.,TRBJ2-3,.,TRBV19,CASSPGKLLSTDTQYF,TGTGCCAGTAGTCCCGGTAAGCTGTTGAGCACAGATACGCAGTATTTT
.,TRBJ1-2,few,TRBV2,CASTEGGALGYTF,TGTGCCAGCACCGAGGGAGGGGCGCTTGGCTACACCTTC
.,TRBJ1-5,.,TRBV19,CASSCRELGPSPNQSNQPQHF,TGTGCCAGTAGTTGCAGGGAATTAGGACCTTCCCCAAATCAAAGCAATCAGCCCCAGCATTTT
.,TRBJ1-4,.,TRBV9,CASSDGRAEKLFF,TGTGCCAGCAGCGACGGGAGGGCTGAAAAACTGTTTTTT
TRBD1,TRBJ1-6,.,TRBV11-2,CASSFSPGQPYNSPLHF,TGTGCCAGCAGCTTCTCACCGGGACAGCCGTATAATTCACCCCTCCACTTT
TRBD1,TRBJ2-3,.,TRBV29-1,CSVCWTGADTQYF,TGCAGCGTTTGTTGGACAGGGGCCGATACGCAGTATTTT
.,TRBJ1-2,.,TRBV30,CAWSSTGRARDYGYTF,TGTGCCTGGAGTAGCACAGGGAGGGCTCGCGACTATGGCTACACCTTC
TRBD1,TRBJ1-2,.,TRBV9,CASSGDRDYGYTF,TGTGCCAGCAGTGGGGACAGGGACTATGGCTACACCTTC
.,TRBJ1-6,.,TRBV2,CASSVEGGENSPLHF,TGTGCCAGCAGTGTAGAGGGCGGGGAGAATTCACCCCTCCACTTT
.,TRBJ1-1,.,TRBV28,CASSFAGQASAEAFF,TGTGCCAGCAGTTTCGCAGGGCAGGCGTCTGCTGAAGCTTTCTTT
.,TRBJ1-2,.,TRBV29-1,CSVDGFGWGDYGYTF,TGCAGCGTTGATGGATTTGGGTGGGGGGACTATGGCTACACCTTC
.,TRBJ1-2,.,TRBV6-6,CASSYLNREHGYTF,TGTGCCAGCAGTTACTTGAACAGGGAACATGGCTACACCTTC
TRBD1,TRBJ1-4,once,TRBV7-9,CASKTGQGGEKLFF,TGTGCCAGCAAAACGGGACAGGGGGGTGAAAAACTGTTTTTT
.,TRBJ2-3,.,TRBV18,CASSPAVRTDTQYF,TGTGCCAGCTCACCAGCGGTCCGCACAGATACGCAGTATTTT
TRBD2,TRBJ2-6,few,TRBV27,CASSLSPGGPRSGANVLTF,TGTGCCAGCAGTTTATCGCCGGGAGGGCCTCGCTCTGGGGCCAACGTCCTGACTTTC
.,TRBJ1-6,.,TRBV3-1/TRBV3-2,CASSQAAGPHPLHF,TGTGCCAGCAGCCAGGCGGCCGGCCCTCACCCCCTCCACTTT
.,TRBJ1-5,.,TRBV3-1/TRBV3-2,CASSHIQPSNQPQHF,TGTGCCAGCAGCCACATACAGCCTAGCAATCAGCCCCAGCATTTT
TRBD1,TRBJ1-2,.,TRBV30,CAWSSWTGIGYTF,TGTGCCTGGAGTTCCTGGACAGGGATAGGCTACACCTTC